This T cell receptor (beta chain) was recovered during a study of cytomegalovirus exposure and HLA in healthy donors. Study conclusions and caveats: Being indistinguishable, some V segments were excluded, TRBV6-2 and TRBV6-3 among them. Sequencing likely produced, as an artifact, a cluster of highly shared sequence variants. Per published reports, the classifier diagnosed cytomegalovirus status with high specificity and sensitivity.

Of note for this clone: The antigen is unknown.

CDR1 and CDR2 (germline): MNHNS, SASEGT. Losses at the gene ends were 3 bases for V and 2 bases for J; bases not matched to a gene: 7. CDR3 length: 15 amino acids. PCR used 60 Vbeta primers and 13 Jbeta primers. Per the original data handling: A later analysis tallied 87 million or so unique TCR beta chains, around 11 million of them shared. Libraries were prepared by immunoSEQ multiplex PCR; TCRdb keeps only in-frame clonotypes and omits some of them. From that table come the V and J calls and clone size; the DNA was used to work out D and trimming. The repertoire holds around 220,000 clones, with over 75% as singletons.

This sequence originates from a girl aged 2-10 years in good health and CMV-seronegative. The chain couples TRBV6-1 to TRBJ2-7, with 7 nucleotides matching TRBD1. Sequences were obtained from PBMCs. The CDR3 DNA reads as TGTGCCAGCAGTGAGAAGAAGGACAGGACCTACGAGCAGTACTTC. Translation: CASSEKKDRTYEQYF.